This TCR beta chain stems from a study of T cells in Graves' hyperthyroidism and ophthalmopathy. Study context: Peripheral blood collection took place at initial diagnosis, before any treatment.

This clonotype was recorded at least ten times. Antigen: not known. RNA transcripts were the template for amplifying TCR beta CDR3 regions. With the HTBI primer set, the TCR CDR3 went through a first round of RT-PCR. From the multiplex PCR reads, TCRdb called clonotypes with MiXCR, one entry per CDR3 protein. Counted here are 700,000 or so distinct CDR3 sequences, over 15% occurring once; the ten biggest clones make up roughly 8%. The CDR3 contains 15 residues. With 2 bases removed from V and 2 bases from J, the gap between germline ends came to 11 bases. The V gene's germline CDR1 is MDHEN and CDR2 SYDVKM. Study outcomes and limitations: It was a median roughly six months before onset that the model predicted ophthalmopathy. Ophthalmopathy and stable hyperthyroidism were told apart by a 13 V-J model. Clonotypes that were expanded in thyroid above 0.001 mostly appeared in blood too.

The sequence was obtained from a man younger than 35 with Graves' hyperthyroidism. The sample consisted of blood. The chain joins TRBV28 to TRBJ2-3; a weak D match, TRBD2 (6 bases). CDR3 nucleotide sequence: TGTGCCAGCAGTTTAACTGGGGGGTTCACAGATACGCAGTATTTT. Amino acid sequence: CASSLTGGFTDTQYF. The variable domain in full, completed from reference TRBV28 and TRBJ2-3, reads DVKVTQSSRYLVKRTGEKVFLECVQDMDHENMFWYRQDPGLGLRLIYFSYDVKMKEKGDIPEGYSVSREKKERFSLILESASTNQTSMYLCASSLTGGFTDTQYFGPGTRLTVL.